The rows below give T cell receptor beta chains drawn from one sample of a study of cytomegalovirus exposure and HLA in healthy donors. Clones were sequenced by immunoSEQ multiplex PCR, and TCRdb holds only the in-frame ones, with some missing. Of approximately 95,000 clones listed, about four fifths are singletons. The material sequenced was PBMCs. The receptors shown here come from a woman aged 35 to 49 in good health and CMV-seropositive. Both conserved end residues are part of each CDR3. D genes are given only for firm matches. Only some rows state a clone size, as once, few, many or a class for expanded clones.

D gene: TRBD2; V gene: TRBV28; J gene: TRBJ2-1; clone size: .; CDR3 protein: CASGGWGRDYNYNEQFF; CDR3 DNA: TGTGCCAGCGGGGGGTGGGGGAGGGATTATAATTACAATGAGCAGTTCTTC
D gene: .; V gene: TRBV19; J gene: TRBJ2-3; clone size: few; CDR3 protein: CASSPGDTDTQYF; CDR3 DNA: TGTGCCAGTTCTCCGGGGGACACAGATACGCAGTATTTT
D gene: TRBD1; V gene: TRBV7-9; J gene: TRBJ2-3; clone size: .; CDR3 protein: CSSSLDRGPPNF; CDR3 DNA: TGTTCCAGCAGCTTAGACAGGGGCCCGCCAAATTTT
D gene: TRBD2; V gene: TRBV19; J gene: TRBJ2-7; clone size: .; CDR3 protein: CASSITSGRRDEQYF; CDR3 DNA: TGTGCCAGTAGCATCACTAGCGGGAGGAGGGACGAGCAGTACTTC
D gene: TRBD1; V gene: TRBV11-3; J gene: TRBJ1-5; clone size: few; CDR3 protein: CASSPGDSHSNQPQHF; CDR3 DNA: TGTGCCAGCAGCCCCGGGGACAGCCATAGCAATCAGCCCCAGCATTTT
D gene: .; V gene: TRBV19; J gene: TRBJ2-5; clone size: .; CDR3 protein: CASSIPGSRETQYF; CDR3 DNA: TGTGCCAGTAGTATACCGGGGAGTAGAGAGACCCAGTACTTC
D gene: TRBD2; V gene: TRBV28; J gene: TRBJ2-1; clone size: .; CDR3 protein: CASSPEVAGYNEQFF; CDR3 DNA: TGTGCCAGCAGTCCGGAGGTAGCGGGATACAATGAGCAGTTCTTC
D gene: TRBD1; V gene: TRBV6-5; J gene: TRBJ1-5; clone size: .; CDR3 protein: CASSAGGAGQPQHF; CDR3 DNA: TGTGCCAGCAGCGCAGGGGGCGCGGGTCAGCCCCAGCATTTT
D gene: TRBD2; V gene: TRBV7-9; J gene: TRBJ2-4; clone size: .; CDR3 protein: CASSSTSSGRAVSDIQYF; CDR3 DNA: TGTGCCAGCAGTTCAACCTCTAGCGGGAGGGCCGTTTCAGACATTCAGTACTTC
D gene: .; V gene: TRBV10-3; J gene: TRBJ1-1; clone size: .; CDR3 protein: CAISESAGMNTEAFF; CDR3 DNA: TGTGCCATCAGTGAGTCGGCAGGGATGAACACTGAAGCTTTCTTT
D gene: TRBD1; V gene: TRBV2; J gene: TRBJ2-7; clone size: .; CDR3 protein: CASESPTGGLNSYEQYF; CDR3 DNA: TGTGCCAGCGAATCCCCGACAGGGGGGTTGAACTCCTACGAGCAGTACTTC
D gene: .; V gene: TRBV6-1; J gene: TRBJ2-3; clone size: .; CDR3 protein: CASHAGDPTDTQYF; CDR3 DNA: TGTGCCAGCCATGCAGGGGACCCAACAGATACGCAGTATTTT
D gene: TRBD2; V gene: TRBV10-3; J gene: TRBJ2-1; clone size: .; CDR3 protein: CAISPSGNEIEQFF; CDR3 DNA: TGTGCCATCAGTCCTAGCGGGAACGAAATTGAGCAGTTCTTC
D gene: TRBD1; V gene: TRBV19; J gene: TRBJ1-5; clone size: .; CDR3 protein: CASSSRETGIQPQHF; CDR3 DNA: TGTGCCAGTAGTAGCCGTGAGACAGGGATTCAGCCCCAGCATTTT
D gene: .; V gene: TRBV18; J gene: TRBJ2-5; clone size: .; CDR3 protein: CASSLLGRETQYF; CDR3 DNA: TGTGCCAGCTCACTTTTAGGGAGAGAGACCCAGTACTTC
D gene: .; V gene: TRBV30; J gene: TRBJ1-2; clone size: .; CDR3 protein: CASKQDNYGYTF; CDR3 DNA: TGTGCCTCGAAACAGGATAACTATGGCTACACCTTC
D gene: TRBD2; V gene: TRBV9; J gene: TRBJ2-1; clone size: many; CDR3 protein: CASSPTSENTYNEQFF; CDR3 DNA: TGTGCCAGCAGCCCAACTAGCGAGAACACCTACAATGAGCAGTTCTTC
D gene: .; V gene: TRBV28; J gene: TRBJ2-3; clone size: .; CDR3 protein: CASSGSTGFWDTQYF; CDR3 DNA: TGTGCCAGCAGTGGTTCGACGGGTTTTTGGGATACGCAGTATTTT
D gene: .; V gene: TRBV6-5; J gene: TRBJ2-1; clone size: .; CDR3 protein: CASRYYNEQFF; CDR3 DNA: TGTGCCAGCCGCTATTACAATGAGCAGTTCTTC
D gene: TRBD1; V gene: TRBV4-1; J gene: TRBJ1-5; clone size: .; CDR3 protein: CASSSTGPNQPQHF; CDR3 DNA: TGCGCCAGCAGCTCGACAGGGCCGAATCAGCCCCAGCATTTT
D gene: .; V gene: TRBV5-1; J gene: TRBJ2-7; clone size: .; CDR3 protein: CASSLALGTLNEQYF; CDR3 DNA: TGCGCCAGCAGCTTGGCCCTAGGGACACTTAACGAGCAGTACTTC
D gene: .; V gene: TRBV28; J gene: TRBJ2-3; clone size: .; CDR3 protein: CASSFRGARTDTQYF; CDR3 DNA: TGTGCCAGCAGTTTCCGGGGAGCGCGGACAGATACGCAGTATTTT
D gene: .; V gene: TRBV2; J gene: TRBJ1-2; clone size: .; CDR3 protein: CASSEAPDYGYTF; CDR3 DNA: TGTGCCAGCAGTGAAGCGCCGGACTATGGCTACACCTTC
D gene: TRBD1; V gene: TRBV27; J gene: TRBJ2-3; clone size: .; CDR3 protein: CASSPKGQGARDTQYF; CDR3 DNA: TGTGCCAGCAGCCCTAAGGGACAGGGGGCGCGGGATACGCAGTATTTT
D gene: TRBD1; V gene: TRBV27; J gene: TRBJ2-7; clone size: .; CDR3 protein: CASSRDSLYEQYF; CDR3 DNA: TGTGCCAGCAGCCGGGACAGCCTCTACGAGCAGTACTTC
D gene: TRBD1; V gene: TRBV27; J gene: TRBJ2-6; clone size: .; CDR3 protein: CASSKQGAEGANVLTF; CDR3 DNA: TGTGCCAGCAGCAAACAGGGGGCTGAGGGGGCCAACGTCCTGACTTTC
D gene: TRBD2; V gene: TRBV18; J gene: TRBJ2-3; clone size: many; CDR3 protein: CASSPLDPREGDTDTQYF; CDR3 DNA: TGTGCCAGCTCACCCCTGGACCCGCGGGAGGGAGACACAGATACGCAGTATTTT
D gene: .; V gene: TRBV18; J gene: TRBJ1-1; clone size: .; CDR3 protein: CASSPREETEAFF; CDR3 DNA: TGTGCCAGCTCACCGAGGGAGGAAACTGAAGCTTTCTTT
D gene: TRBD1; V gene: TRBV28; J gene: TRBJ1-2; clone size: .; CDR3 protein: CASSTPGQGATYGYTF; CDR3 DNA: TGTGCCAGCAGTACCCCCGGACAGGGGGCGACCTATGGCTACACCTTC
D gene: .; V gene: TRBV28; J gene: TRBJ1-2; clone size: once; CDR3 protein: CASSSHRVLGYGYTF; CDR3 DNA: TGTGCCAGCAGTTCTCACAGGGTATTGGGCTATGGCTACACCTTC
D gene: TRBD2; V gene: TRBV28; J gene: TRBJ2-7; clone size: .; CDR3 protein: CASSPRLAPSYEQYF; CDR3 DNA: TGTGCCAGCAGCCCCCGACTAGCTCCTTCCTACGAGCAGTACTTC
D gene: .; V gene: TRBV5-1; J gene: TRBJ2-2; clone size: .; CDR3 protein: CASSLGRATGELFF; CDR3 DNA: TGCGCCAGCAGCTTGGGCAGGGCTACCGGGGAGCTGTTTTTT
D gene: .; V gene: TRBV11-2; J gene: TRBJ2-1; clone size: .; CDR3 protein: CASSLTLTTYNEQFF; CDR3 DNA: TGTGCCAGCAGCTTAACCCTCACAACCTACAATGAGCAGTTCTTC
D gene: TRBD1; V gene: TRBV28; J gene: TRBJ2-7; clone size: .; CDR3 protein: CAIAQGPYEQYF; CDR3 DNA: TGTGCCATCGCACAGGGGCCCTACGAGCAGTACTTC
D gene: .; V gene: TRBV5-1; J gene: TRBJ1-2; clone size: .; CDR3 protein: CASSLGQSNYGYTF; CDR3 DNA: TGCGCCAGCAGCTTGGGGCAGTCTAACTATGGCTACACCTTC
D gene: TRBD2; V gene: TRBV7-7; J gene: TRBJ2-7; clone size: .; CDR3 protein: CASSLGGRGDEQYF; CDR3 DNA: TGTGCTAGCAGCTTAGGCGGGAGAGGGGACGAGCAGTACTTC
D gene: .; V gene: TRBV6-5; J gene: TRBJ1-6; clone size: .; CDR3 protein: CASSYSSINSPLHF; CDR3 DNA: TGTGCCAGCAGTTACTCGAGTATTAATTCACCCCTCCACTTT
D gene: TRBD1; V gene: TRBV5-1; J gene: TRBJ1-1; clone size: few; CDR3 protein: CASSYTGGHMNTEAFF; CDR3 DNA: TGCGCCAGCAGCTACACAGGGGGCCACATGAACACTGAAGCTTTCTTT
D gene: .; V gene: TRBV6-1; J gene: TRBJ2-7; clone size: few; CDR3 protein: CASSEIGGRPYEQYF; CDR3 DNA: TGTGCCAGCAGTGAAATAGGAGGGCGACCCTACGAGCAGTACTTC
D gene: .; V gene: TRBV5-1; J gene: TRBJ2-7; clone size: .; CDR3 protein: CASSETVGYEQYF; CDR3 DNA: TGCGCCAGCAGCGAGACAGTTGGCTACGAGCAGTACTTC
D gene: TRBD2; V gene: TRBV30; J gene: TRBJ2-7; clone size: .; CDR3 protein: CAWGPPLAGEGKEQYF; CDR3 DNA: TGTGCCTGGGGACCCCCCCTGGCGGGAGAGGGGAAAGAGCAGTACTTC